This T cell receptor beta chain stems from a study of graft-versus-host responses after intestinal transplantation. Assay: immunoSEQ multiplex PCR; the TCRdb copy retains only in-frame clones and omits some. This table holds more than 85,000 clones, about 93% found once. V lost 0 bases and J lost 2; bases outside the gene matches: 2. The germline CDR1 and CDR2 sequences are SGDLS and YYNGEE. The CDR3 is 14 residues long. Concerning this clone: The antigen is unknown. The sample holds other DNA sequences that translate to the same CDR3.

Study findings and constraints: GvH clones occurred in recipient marrow; some first appeared in ileum or blood. Elevated graft-versus-host to host-versus-graft clonal ratios in allografts were recorded for patients with graft-donor T cell macrochimerism. GvH clone levels peaked in circulation, and this peak was associated with early post-transplant HvG declines.

This chain joins TRBV9 and TRBJ2-7, with TRBD1 matching over 7 bases. This sequence originates from a human donor who received an intestinal transplant. The material was unstimulated CD8+ T cells sorted from spleen or lymph node cells, obtained before intestinal transplant. The CDR3: CASSVAGTAYEQYF. The CDR3 nucleotides read TGTGCCAGCAGCGTAGCCGGGACAGCCTACGAGCAGTACTTC.